One and the same sample provided the 11 T cell receptor beta chains below, sequenced in a study of response to subunit inactivated influenza vaccine. Via MiXCR, TCRdb re-called the RT-PCR reads, giving one row per CDR3 protein. This sample yields roughly 500,000 distinct CDR3 sequences, of which roughly 25% are seen a single time; approximately 2% belongs to the top ten. The starting material was CD4+ T cells sorted from PBMCs, obtained roughly 5 days after vaccination. The origin of the receptors is a man in his fifties or sixties who received an inactivated influenza vaccine.

In its sample, this clonotype was seen a few times. The V call is TRBV30, the J call TRBJ2-3, with TRBD2 matching 8 bases. Trimming cost V 3 bases and J 2 bases; bases outside gene matches: 4. The CDR3 extends over 14 amino acids. The V gene's germline CDR1 is GTSNPN and CDR2 SVGIG (reference sequence). In DNA form, the CDR3 reads TGTGCCTGGAGAAGCGGGGGCCCCACAGATACGCAGTATTTT. Residues: CAWRSGGPTDTQYF.

This clonotype appeared a few times. The CDR3 nucleotides read TGTGCCAGCAGCTTAGCGTTTAGGGGTGAGCAGTTCTTC. It encodes CASSLAFRGEQFF. This chain uses TRBV7-2 with TRBJ2-1; D may be TRBD1 (5 bases). CDR1 is SGHTA, CDR2 FQGNSA, per germline. The germline V and J ends were trimmed by 0 bases and 9 bases, with 9 bases remaining between them. The CDR3 contains 13 residues.

This clonotype occurred a few times. The gene calls are TRBV15 and TRBJ2-3, with D tentatively TRBD2 (7 bases). V was pared by 5 bases and J by 9 bases, with 12 bases between. Germline V lookup: CDR1 LNHNV, CDR2 YYDKDF (reference sequence). CDR3 length equals 12 residues. The CDR3 coding sequence is TGTGCCACCAGCGAGGGGGGGCGCACGCAGTATTTT. It is translated as CATSEGGRTQYF. Drawing the rest from reference TRBV15 and TRBJ2-3, the complete variable domain is DAMVIQNPRYQVTQFGKPVTLSCSQTLNHNVMYWYQQKSSQAPKLLFHYYDKDFNNEADTPDNFQSRRPNTSFCFLDIRSPGLGDTAMYLCATSEGGRTQYFGPGTRLTVL.

The rearrangement joins TRBV7-9 to TRBJ2-2, with TRBD2 as a possible D gene (5 bases). There are 13 residues in the CDR3. CDR1 SEHNR and CDR2 FQNEAQ come from the germline V gene (reference sequence). The V gene lost 7 bases and the J gene lost 6 bases, with 12 bases spanning the gap. CDR3 sequence reads: CASTKYGAGELFF. DNA of the CDR3: TGTGCCAGCACAAAATACGGGGCCGGGGAGCTGTTTTTT.

This clonotype was detected ten times or more. The chain employs TRBV6-5 and TRBJ1-3, with unresolved D. CDR1 is MNHEY and CDR2 is SVGAGI in the germline V gene. The ends were cut back, 0 bases at V and 4 bases at J, with 10 bases in the middle. CDR3 length: 15 residues. The CDR3 sequence is CASSYSRVRGNTIYF. The CDR3 DNA reads TGTGCCAGCAGTTACTCGAGGGTGCGGGGAAACACCATATATTTT.

This clonotype was seen a few times. The V gene is TRBV6-2 or TRBV6-3, the J gene TRBJ2-5; 7 bases agree with TRBD2. Germline V gene lookup returns CDR1 MNHEY and CDR2 SVGEGT. The CDR3 is made up of 13 amino acids. The junction had 6 bases not matched to a gene; V was cut back by 5 bases and J by 6 bases. DNA for the CDR3: TGTGCCAGCAGTCCTGCGGGAGTTAAGACCCAGTACTTC. It translates to CASSPAGVKTQYF.

The chain joins TRBV11-2 to TRBJ1-4; D remains unclear. Trimming left V 5 bases short and J 10 bases short, with 23 bases between. CDR1 and CDR2 (germline): SGHAT, FQNNGV. The CDR3 runs to 16 residues. The CDR3 sequence: CASSPITAYDFGKLFF. For the CDR3, the DNA is TGTGCCAGCAGCCCCATTACAGCTTATGATTTCGGAAAACTGTTTTTT.

This chain uses TRBV24-1 with TRBJ2-1, with 8 bases fitting TRBD1. Germline loops: CDR1 KGHDR, CDR2 SFDVKD. The CDR3 runs to 16 residues. Trimming at V came to 5 bases and at J to 0 bases, leaving 5 bases not matched to a gene. The CDR3 reads CATSARTGRSYNEQFF. DNA of the CDR3: TGTGCCACCAGTGCCCGGACAGGGCGCTCCTACAATGAGCAGTTCTTC.

The chain links TRBV9 to TRBJ2-6; 9 bases map to TRBD1. The CDR3 sequence is 17 residues long. V lost 3 bases to trimming and J lost 3 bases; unmatched junction nucleotides: 7. Germline V gene lookup returns CDR1 SGDLS and CDR2 YYNGEE. The CDR3 region has the DNA TGTGCCAGCAGCGCGGGGACAGGGAGGGTTGGGGCCAACGTCCTGACTTTC. Translating gives CASSAGTGRVGANVLTF.

The rearrangement uses TRBV5-1 and TRBJ1-1, with TRBD1 identical over 8 bases. Trimming removed 4 bases from V and 7 bases from J; junction bases left unmatched: 3. The CDR3 is 12 residues long. Germline V gene lookup returns CDR1 SGHRS and CDR2 YFSETQ. This chain's CDR3 is CASSPDRGEAFF. The DNA for the CDR3 is TGCGCCAGCAGCCCCGACAGGGGTGAAGCTTTCTTT.

The rearrangement links TRBV7-9 to TRBJ2-3, with D possibly TRBD1 on 6 matching bases. CDR1 is SEHNR and CDR2 is FQNEAQ in the germline V gene (reference sequence). Trimming removed 5 bases at V and 5 bases at J, with 14 bases between. This CDR3 has 14 amino acids. The CDR3 sequence is CASSTRQELDTQYF. DNA for the CDR3: TGTGCCAGCAGCACTCGACAGGAGTTAGATACGCAGTATTTT.